The 8 T cell receptor beta chains below all came from one sample that was sequenced in a study of identifying expanded T cells in peripheral blood. The repertoire was sequenced with immunoSEQ multiplex PCR; TCRdb's copy has only in-frame clones and lacks some. The sample gives 70,000 to 100,000 clones, around 87% of which show up once; approximately 5.6% is in the top ten. Sequenced: blood. Receptors originate from a person aged 18-70 years in good health.

The DNA for the CDR3 is TGTGCCAGCAGCCTCCGGGACACCCTCTCCTACGAGCAGTACTTC. Encoded protein: CASSLRDTLSYEQYF. The chain employs TRBV5-5 and TRBJ2-7; D may be TRBD1 (6 bases). V was shortened by 4 bases and J by 0 bases, with 14 bases between the two germline ends. The CDR3 runs 15 residues. Germline CDR1 is SGHKS and CDR2 is YYEKEE (reference sequence).

The gene calls are TRBV5-3 and TRBJ2-3, with no clear D. TRBV5-3 is classed as an ORF, of uncertain function. Trimming stripped 6 bases from V and 7 bases from J, with 3 bases between. This CDR3 has 9 amino acids. CDR3 protein: CARNNTQYF. The CDR3 DNA is TGTGCCAGAAATAATACGCAGTATTTT.

This clone turned up a few times. The chain uses TRBV20-1 and TRBJ1-1, with D unclear. The V gene's germline CDR1 is DFQATT and CDR2 SNEGSKA (reference sequence). The CDR3 covers 11 residues. Trimming took off 3 bases at V and 2 bases at J, with 4 bases between the two ends. The CDR3 spells CSARVNTEAFF. The DNA for the CDR3 is TGCAGTGCTAGGGTTAACACTGAAGCTTTCTTT.

About this clone itself: At the DNA level, this CDR3 is encoded by other sequences in the same sample as well. V usage is TRBV6-1 and J usage is TRBJ1-4; D gene ambiguous. The ends were cut back, 9 bases at V and 2 bases at J, with 16 bases in the middle. The CDR3 is 15 residues long. CDR1 and CDR2 (germline): MNHNS, SASEGT. CDR3 residues: CASSLTPGTNEKLFF. CDR3 bases: TGTGCCAGTTCTCTCACTCCGGGGACTAATGAAAAACTGTTTTTT.

This CDR3 is CASSQVSFREQYF. The CDR3 DNA follows: TGCGCCAGCAGCCAAGTGTCTTTTCGTGAGCAGTACTTC. This sequence joins TRBV4-1 and TRBJ2-7; no clear D. V gave up 1 base and J gave up 7 bases, with 11 bases separating them. The germline gives CDR1 MGHRA, CDR2 YSYEKL. This CDR3 has 13 residues.

This clone was recorded once. The chain recombines TRBV10-3 with TRBJ2-7; 8 bases are shared with TRBD1. Germline V gives CDR1 ENHRY, CDR2 SYGVKD. V lost 6 bases, J lost 5 bases, and 18 bases stayed unmatched. This CDR3 spans 17 amino acids. In nucleotides, the CDR3 is TGTGCCATCAGCATGCCCGCCGACAGGGGACTTGACGACGAGCAGTACTTC. Translated, it gives CAISMPADRGLDDEQYF.

In this sample, this clone turned up once. The chain combines TRBV2 with TRBJ2-5; 9 bases match TRBD1. V dropped 4 bases and J dropped 4; count of bases not matched to a gene: 4. The CDR3 totals 14 residues. CDR1 and CDR2 (germline): SNHLY, FYNNEI. The CDR3: CASSVLGQGETQYF. DNA of the CDR3: TGTGCCAGCAGTGTCCTGGGACAGGGAGAGACCCAGTACTTC.

V usage is TRBV15 and J usage is TRBJ1-6, with TRBD1 matching 11 bases. Losses at the gene ends were 5 bases for V and 7 bases for J; bases not matched to a gene: 7. The germline V gene encodes CDR1 LNHNV and CDR2 YYDKDF (reference sequence). The CDR3 consists of 16 residues. CDR3 amino acids: CATSRPGQGANSPLHF. CDR3 coding DNA: TGTGCCACCAGCCGGCCCGGACAGGGGGCAAATTCACCCCTCCACTTT.